This T cell receptor beta chain was sequenced in a study of T cell changes during pregnancy in multiple sclerosis (dated by TCRdb to between 2018 and 2021). General notes on the study: In women with multiple sclerosis, the researchers looked at how the T cell repertoire shifted as pregnancy progressed.

Receptor amplification or capture employed the immunoSEQ multiplex PCR assay. This immuneACCESS table, as held by TCRdb, lists in-frame sequences with V and J called but not all clones. Of the missing ones, under half trace to an unresolved V gene in checked studies; the others have no known cause. The sample yields 55,000 to 85,000 clones; 92% were counted once. The ten top clones hold just under 2% of the sample. V is cut back by 6 bases and J by 2 bases, with 5 bases in the junction unmatched. Taken from cysteine to phenylalanine, the CDR3 has 14 residues. The read is trimmed to its CDR3 DNA, 42 bases read in frame from base 1. CDR1 MNHEY and CDR2 SVGAGI are derived from the germline V gene. With regard to this clone: The clone's antigen remains unknown. No base quality information exists; no much larger clone differs at one position.

The chain links TRBV6-5 with TRBJ1-1; 8 of the junction bases match TRBD1. This TCR came from a female donor with multiple sclerosis, enrolled in a pregnancy study. Sequenced material: peripheral blood, taken in the second trimester of pregnancy. The sequenced DNA: TGTGCCAGCAGGCTGGACAGGGTTAACACTGAAGCTTTCTTT. Its protein is CASRLDRVNTEAFF.